These 28 T cell receptor beta chains were sequenced from one sample in a study of blood T cell repertoires in COVID-19. Repertoires were generated with immunoSEQ multiplex PCR, while TCRdb's copy carries only in-frame clones and drops some. The table shows 270,000 or so clones, with approximately 87% occurring only once. Sequencing input: peripheral blood. These receptors originate from a woman in her twenties or thirties with COVID-19, enrolled during active disease.

The rearrangement links TRBV3-1 (or the pseudogene TRBV3-2) to TRBJ2-5; a weak D match, TRBD1 (6 bases). The V end was cut by 6 bases, the J end by 1 base, with 6 bases between. CDR1 is LGHDT and CDR2 is YNNKEL in the germline V gene (reference sequence). The CDR3 consists of 12 residues. CDR3 nucleotides: TGTGCCAGCAGGGGGGCCCAAGAGACCCAGTACTTC. This codes for CASRGAQETQYF.

The chain is built from TRBV6-1 and TRBJ1-2; D uncertain. The CDR3 is 13 residues long. V shed 1 base and J shed 4 bases, with 7 bases lying between them. Germline lookup yields CDR1 MNHNS and CDR2 SASEGT. CDR3 region: CASSEVRGYGYTF. CDR3 coding DNA: TGTGCCAGCAGTGAAGTTCGGGGCTATGGCTACACCTTC.

This clone was detected a few times. The chain combines TRBV12-3 or TRBV12-4 with TRBJ2-7, with D maybe TRBD1 (6 bases). Between the trimmed V and J ends, which lost 4 bases and 12 bases, there was a span of 19 bases. The CDR3 contains 13 residues. In DNA, the CDR3 is TGTGCCAGCAGTTCCGGACAGCCAGGGCGGATGTACTTC. This translates into CASSSGQPGRMYF.

V usage is TRBV27 and J usage is TRBJ2-7; perhaps TRBD1 as D (5 bases). Germline lookup yields CDR1 MNHEY and CDR2 SMNVEV (reference sequence). The V end was cut by 2 bases, the J end by 3 bases, with 14 bases between. This CDR3 is 15 amino acids long. CDR3 in amino acids: CASSLTTGTRYEQYF. The CDR3 DNA sequence: TGTGCCAGCAGTTTAACTACAGGAACCCGCTACGAGCAGTACTTC.

The V gene is TRBV6-5, the J gene TRBJ1-1; possible D gene TRBD1, 5 bases. V was shortened by 6 bases and J by 7 bases, with 9 bases between the two germline ends. This CDR3 has 11 amino acids. CDR1 and CDR2 (germline): MNHEY, SVGAGI. CDR3 loop: CASSWGLEAFF. The CDR3 DNA reads as TGTGCCAGCAGCTGGGGACTTGAAGCTTTCTTT.

J is TRBJ2-1 and V is TRBV10-2, with a weak D call TRBD2 (6 bases). The CDR3 contains 16 residues. Germline assignment: CDR1 WSHSY and CDR2 SAAADI. V was pared by 0 bases and J by 7 bases, with 16 bases between. CDR3 nucleotides: TGCGCCAGCAGTGAGTCGACGGAGGGGTGGGGGAATGAGCAGTTCTTC. It encodes CASSESTEGWGNEQFF.

This chain links TRBV28 with TRBJ1-3; tentative D call: TRBD1 (6 bases). V lost 3 bases and J lost 1, with 10 bases in between. CDR1 MDHEN and CDR2 SYDVKM come from the germline V gene. This CDR3 comprises 15 residues. Here the CDR3 DNA reads TGTGCCAGCAGTTTGTGGGGGCGGTCTGGAAACACCATATATTTT. It encodes CASSLWGRSGNTIYF.

The CDR3 spells CASSLPSGGGTNEKLFF. The CDR3 DNA reads as TGCGCCAGCAGCTTGCCATCGGGGGGTGGCACTAATGAAAAACTGTTTTTT. This chain connects TRBV5-1 to TRBJ1-4, with D perhaps TRBD1 (5 bases). This CDR3 spans 17 amino acids. The germline gives CDR1 SGHRS, CDR2 YFSETQ. V lost 1 base to trimming and J lost 2 bases, with 15 bases between them.

Worth noting for this clone: One junction end disagrees with the germline gene, perhaps due to a read error. The rearrangement joins TRBV27 to TRBJ1-2; a weak D match, TRBD1 (6 bases). This CDR3 contains 15 residues. CDR1 is MNHEY and CDR2 is SMNVEV in the germline V gene (reference sequence). CDR3 protein: CASSLRPPTGWRPIF. CDR3 in DNA: TGTGCCAGCAGTTTACGCCCCCCGACAGGCTGGAGGCCGATCTTC.

This clone came up once. The chain employs TRBV7-2 and TRBJ1-1, with D tentatively TRBD1 (6 bases). Germline lookup yields CDR1 SGHTA and CDR2 FQGNSA. Deletions cut 0 bases from V and 7 bases from J, with 9 bases between. CDR3 length equals 13 residues. CDR3 sequence (DNA): TGTGCCAGCAGCTTAGCGGGGGCAGGTGAAGCTTTCTTT. It translates to CASSLAGAGEAFF.

The chain uses TRBV4-1 and TRBJ2-1; 7 bases match TRBD2. The CDR3 is made up of 16 amino acids. Germline-derived CDR1 and CDR2 are MGHRA and YSYEKL. V was clipped by 1 base and J by 2 bases; unmatched bases: 5. CDR3 DNA sequence: TGCGCCAGCAGCCAAGCCCCGGGACTAACCTACAATGAGCAGTTCTTC. It encodes CASSQAPGLTYNEQFF.

Many counts were recorded for this clone. J is TRBJ2-7 and V is TRBV5-1; no reliable D call. The CDR3 contains 11 residues. V was cut by 4 bases and J by 3 bases, with 5 bases left in between. Germline V gives CDR1 SGHRS, CDR2 YFSETQ. As DNA, the CDR3 is TGCGCCAGCAGCGTCAACTACGAGCAGTACTTC. It is translated as CASSVNYEQYF.

The V call is TRBV19, the J call TRBJ1-1; perhaps TRBD1 as D (6 bases). Trimming took 5 bases from V and 1 from J, leaving 14 bases between them. Germline V gives CDR1 LNHDA, CDR2 SQIVND (reference sequence). There are 15 residues in the CDR3. The CDR3, as DNA: TGTGCCAGTAGTTCCTCAGGGGCAGGGAACACTGAAGCTTTCTTT. This codes for CASSSSGAGNTEAFF.

This chain uses TRBV5-1 with TRBJ1-2; TRBD1 agrees at 7 bases. The V segment lost 7 bases and the J segment 4 bases; nucleotides outside the gene matches: 4. CDR1 is SGHRS, CDR2 YFSETQ, per germline. The CDR3 contains 12 residues. Written as DNA, the CDR3 is TGCGCCAGCTCCGGGACAGTCTATGGCTACACCTTC. Translating it yields CASSGTVYGYTF.

This clone was observed a single time. CDR3 sequence (DNA): TGCGCCAGCAGCCAAATCGGAGGTTCTGGAAACACCATATATTTT. The encoded protein is CASSQIGGSGNTIYF. The chain links TRBV4-1 to TRBJ1-3; D is ambiguous. This CDR3 spans 15 amino acids. The V and J ends lost 2 bases and 1 base respectively, with 9 bases between them. From germline, CDR1 is MGHRA and CDR2 YSYEKL.

This chain links TRBV4-1 with TRBJ1-1; D not resolved. CDR3 length equals 16 residues. The V gene's germline CDR1 is MGHRA and CDR2 YSYEKL. V was clipped by 0 bases and J by 3 bases, with 14 bases between them. The CDR3 DNA is TGCGCCAGCAGCCAAGATACTAACATCGGGGACACTGAAGCTTTCTTT. It encodes CASSQDTNIGDTEAFF.

The genes are TRBV28 and TRBJ2-7; D may be TRBD1 (6 bases). Germline-derived CDR1 and CDR2 are MDHEN and SYDVKM. The V end was cut by 9 bases, the J end by 7 bases, with 19 bases between. The length of the CDR3 is 13 residues. DNA for the CDR3: TGTGCCAGTAGGACAGTCTCTAGGGGTGAGCAGTACTTC. It codes for CASRTVSRGEQYF.

The V call is TRBV4-1, the J call TRBJ2-7, with 7 positions matching TRBD2. The germline CDR1 and CDR2 sequences are MGHRA and YSYEKL. Losses at the gene ends were 3 bases for V and 0 bases for J; bases not matched to a gene: 8. This CDR3 has 16 amino acids. The CDR3 spells CASSQTPGLTSYEQYF. The CDR3 DNA follows: TGCGCCAGCAGCCAGACCCCGGGACTAACCTCCTACGAGCAGTACTTC.

The chain links TRBV11-2 to TRBJ1-6, with D hard to call. Germline CDR1 SGHAT, CDR2 FQNNGV. The V end was cut by 1 base, the J end by 6 bases, with 7 bases between. The CDR3 is 14 amino acids. The CDR3, as DNA: TGTGCCAGCAGCTTAGGGGGAGGTAATTCACCCCTCCACTTT. Residues: CASSLGGGNSPLHF.

CDR3 coding DNA: TGCGCCAGCAATCCGGGACAGGGGGCTAACTATGGCTACACCTTC. Translated: CASNPGQGANYGYTF. The rearrangement uses TRBV5-1 and TRBJ1-2; TRBD1 aligns across 11 bases. There are 15 residues in the CDR3. Losses at the gene ends were 6 bases for V and 0 bases for J; bases not matched to a gene: 4. The V gene's germline CDR1 is SGHRS and CDR2 YFSETQ.

The gene calls are TRBV4-1 and TRBJ2-1, with D perhaps matching TRBD2 (6 bases). Germline CDR1 is MGHRA and CDR2 is YSYEKL. There are 12 residues in the CDR3. Trimming removed 4 bases at V and 8 bases at J, with 9 bases between. Here the CDR3 DNA reads TGCGCCAGCAGCCCGGGGGTAGATGAGCAGTTCTTC. It is translated as CASSPGVDEQFF.

V usage is TRBV19 and J usage is TRBJ1-6; 8 positions agree with TRBD1. Germline CDR1 and CDR2: LNHDA and SQIVND (reference sequence). Trimming cost V 4 bases and J 13 bases; bases outside gene matches: 9. The CDR3 is made up of 14 amino acids. The CDR3 coding sequence is TGTGCCAGTAGTACGGGACAGGAGTTTACCCCCCTCCACTTT. Amino acid sequence: CASSTGQEFTPLHF.

The V call is TRBV7-9, the J call TRBJ2-1, with D possibly being TRBD2 (5 bases). Deletions cut 0 bases from V and 7 bases from J, with 7 bases between. The CDR3 length is 13 residues. Germline V gene data show CDR1 as SEHNR and CDR2 as FQNEAQ (reference sequence). CDR3: CASSLAERNEQFF. In DNA form, the CDR3 reads TGTGCCAGCAGCTTAGCGGAGCGGAATGAGCAGTTCTTC.

This chain links TRBV19 with TRBJ2-1; 9 bases agree with TRBD2. The CDR3 totals 12 residues. Per germline, CDR1 LNHDA and CDR2 SQIVND (reference sequence). After removal of 10 bases from V and 9 bases from J, the junction contained 7 bases not matched to a gene. CDR3 loop: CATSAGGREQFF. The CDR3 DNA follows: TGTGCCACTTCAGCGGGGGGCCGTGAGCAGTTCTTC.

V usage is TRBV27 and J usage is TRBJ1-5, with 7 bases aligning to TRBD1. Germline-derived CDR1 and CDR2 are MNHEY and SMNVEV (reference sequence). The CDR3 totals 15 residues. V lost 8 bases, J lost 4 bases, and 11 bases stayed unmatched. The CDR3 DNA reads TGTGCCAGCCGCCCGACAGGGAGATGGAATCAGCCCCAGCATTTT. Protein: CASRPTGRWNQPQHF.

The rearrangement uses TRBV5-1 and TRBJ2-1, with 7 bases aligning to TRBD1. V lost 4 bases to trimming and J lost 0 bases; unmatched junction nucleotides: 4. Germline assignment: CDR1 SGHRS and CDR2 YFSETQ. This CDR3 is built from 15 residues. The CDR3 DNA is TGCGCCAGCAGCGTGGGACAGAACTCCTACAATGAGCAGTTCTTC. Its protein is CASSVGQNSYNEQFF. The entire variable domain, with the rest obtained from reference TRBV5-1 and TRBJ2-1, is as follows: KAGVTQTPRYLIKTRGQQVTLSCSPISGHRSVSWYQQTPGQGLQFLFEYFSETQRNKGNFPGRFSGRQFSNSRSEMNVSTLELGDSALYLCASSVGQNSYNEQFFGPGTRLTVL.

The rearrangement joins TRBV11-2 to TRBJ2-3; 11 nucleotides agree with TRBD2. Germline assignment: CDR1 SGHAT and CDR2 FQNNGV. The CDR3 is 14 amino acids. J gave up 14 bases and V 6 bases, and 13 bases lay outside the gene matches. CDR3 region: CASRPTTSGDPAYF. CDR3 nucleotides: TGTGCCAGCAGGCCGACGACTAGCGGGGATCCCGCGTATTTT.

This clone showed up just a few times. V is TRBV7-9 and J is TRBJ1-5; D ambiguous. The CDR3 length is 12 residues. V lost 4 bases and J 9 bases, leaving 10 bases between the germline ends. Germline assignment: CDR1 SEHNR and CDR2 FQNEAQ (reference sequence). The CDR3 DNA follows: TGTGCCAGCAGCTACTCTTCTACGCCCCAGCATTTT. Protein sequence: CASSYSSTPQHF.